The 32 T cell receptor beta chains below come from one sample, sequenced in a study of CD8+ T cells in alopecia areata. RNA was isolated and reverse transcribed to cDNA, the sequencing template. Produced via immunoSEQ multiplex PCR; TCRdb's table is partial and in-frame only. Of approximately 170,000 clones listed, roughly three fifths were seen once; the top ten hold about 0.65%. Noted treatment: oral pan-JAK inhibitor, 5-10 mg twice daily. Specimen: CD4+ T cells sorted from blood, collected at week 4, from a patient treated with tofacitinib. The receptors derive from a human donor with alopecia areata.

CDR3 residues: CASSLGGVASNEQFF. As DNA, the CDR3 is TGTGCCAGCAGCTTAGGCGGGGTAGCTTCTAATGAGCAGTTCTTC. The J gene is TRBJ2-1, the V gene TRBV7-2, with a possible D match to TRBD2 (6 bases). Trimming stripped 1 base from V and 7 bases from J, with 14 bases between. This CDR3 is 15 amino acids long. The germline gives CDR1 SGHTA, CDR2 FQGNSA.

CDR3 sequence (DNA): TGTGCCAGCAGATGGGGACAGGGAGGGAACTACGAGCAGTACTTC. Residues: CASRWGQGGNYEQYF. This chain links TRBV5-6 with TRBJ2-7, with 9 bases identical to TRBD1. CDR3 size: 15 residues. The germline V gene has CDR1 SGHDT and CDR2 YYEEEE. Trimming cost V 5 bases and J 3 bases; bases outside gene matches: 9.

This clone has only a few counts. The chain carries TRBV30 and TRBJ2-5, with 11 bases lining up with TRBD2. The germline gives CDR1 GTSNPN, CDR2 SVGIG (reference sequence). V trimming: 1 base; J trimming: 3 bases; junction bases outside the gene matches: 1. This CDR3 has 14 residues. The CDR3 spells CAWSGGLAEETQYF. In DNA form, the CDR3 reads TGTGCCTGGAGTGGGGGACTAGCGGAAGAGACCCAGTACTTC.

This chain connects TRBV7-8 to TRBJ2-2; either TRBD1 or TRBD2 may fit D (5 bases each). This CDR3 has 15 amino acids. CDR1 and CDR2 from the germline V gene are SGHVS and FQNEAQ. V was clipped by 4 bases and J by 5 bases, with 14 bases between them. CDR3 in amino acids: CASSSERGRTGELFF. Here the CDR3 DNA reads TGTGCCAGCAGCTCAGAGAGGGGTCGGACCGGGGAGCTGTTTTTT.

The chain uses TRBV5-1 and TRBJ2-1, with 10 bases fitting TRBD2. The CDR3 sequence is 15 residues long. Germline assignment: CDR1 SGHRS and CDR2 YFSETQ. The J segment lost 8 bases and the V segment lost 4 bases, leaving 9 bases of the junction unmatched. CDR3 in DNA: TGCGCCAGCAGCGAGCCTAGCGGGAGTGAGGATGAGCAGTTCTTC. Protein sequence: CASSEPSGSEDEQFF.

This chain connects TRBV6-1 to TRBJ2-7, with a possible D match to TRBD2 (6 bases). This CDR3 comprises 13 residues. Germline CDR1 is MNHNS and CDR2 is SASEGT. Trimming removed 4 bases from V and 1 base from J, with 8 bases in between. This chain's CDR3 is CASSGEVSYEQYF. The CDR3 DNA reads TGTGCCAGCAGTGGGGAGGTTTCCTACGAGCAGTACTTC.

As regards this clone: Mismatch with germline at one junction end may stem from a read error. The genes are TRBV29-1 and TRBJ2-7; 11 nucleotides agree with TRBD2. The CDR3 length is 15 residues. In germline, CDR1 is SQVTM, CDR2 ANQGSEA. The CDR3 spells CSVQDSGRGSYEQYF. The CDR3 bases are TGCAGCGTTCAAGATAGCGGGAGGGGCTCCTACGAGCAGTACTTC.

The chain is built from TRBV29-1 and TRBJ2-5; 8 bases map to TRBD1. The CDR3 has 14 amino acids. Losses at the gene ends were 6 bases for V and 5 bases for J; bases not matched to a gene: 11. Germline CDR1 SQVTM, CDR2 ANQGSEA. For the CDR3, the DNA is TGCAGCGTGGGGCTGGACAGGGCGCGCGAGACCCAGTACTTC. It specifies CSVGLDRARETQYF.

A single count supports this clone. The J gene is TRBJ1-1, the V gene TRBV6-6; D gene unclear. V was clipped by 6 bases and J by 6 bases, with 14 bases between them. From germline, CDR1 is MNHNY and CDR2 SVGAGI (reference sequence). There are 13 residues in the CDR3. Here the CDR3 reads CASRVGVGSEAFF. The CDR3 nucleotides are TGTGCCAGCAGAGTGGGTGTTGGCTCTGAAGCTTTCTTT.

This sequence joins TRBV25-1 and TRBJ1-4; D unclear. CDR1 and CDR2 from the germline V gene are MGHDK and SYGVNS. V shed 1 base and J shed 6 bases, with 9 bases lying between them. The CDR3 covers 14 residues. Written as DNA, the CDR3 is TGTGCCAGCAGTGAATTAGGGCGGGATGAAAAACTGTTTTTT. It is translated as CASSELGRDEKLFF.

The chain links TRBV29-1 to TRBJ2-3; D is possibly TRBD1 (6 bases). The V gene lost 1 base and the J gene lost 2 bases, with 7 bases spanning the gap. Germline loops: CDR1 SQVTM, CDR2 ANQGSEA. The CDR3 sequence is 13 residues long. The DNA of the CDR3 is TGCAGCGTTGAAGGGACAGTCACAGATACGCAGTATTTT. Translating it yields CSVEGTVTDTQYF.

Concerning this clone: Other DNA variants within this sample encode the same CDR3. This sequence joins TRBV29-1 and TRBJ2-3; possible D gene TRBD1, 5 bases. CDR3 length: 11 amino acids. Trimming removed 7 bases at V and 0 bases at J, with 5 bases between. Germline V gene data show CDR1 as SQVTM and CDR2 as ANQGSEA. CDR3 nucleotides: TGCAGCGCAGGGAGCACAGATACGCAGTATTTT. Protein product: CSAGSTDTQYF.

CDR3 residues: CASSIVGVYQPQHF. The CDR3 DNA sequence: TGTGCCAGTAGTATAGTGGGGGTATATCAGCCCCAGCATTTT. This chain connects TRBV19 to TRBJ1-5, with D possibly TRBD1 on 5 matching bases. Germline V gene lookup returns CDR1 LNHDA and CDR2 SQIVND (reference sequence). Trimming pared 1 base from V and 5 bases from J, leaving 9 bases between. This CDR3 region has 14 residues.

There are a few counts of this clone. The chain combines TRBV5-1 with TRBJ2-1; 12 positions agree with TRBD2. The germline V gene has CDR1 SGHRS and CDR2 YFSETQ. This CDR3 is 16 amino acids long. With 0 bases clipped from V and 9 bases from J, the junction kept 7 bases outside the gene matches. For the CDR3, the DNA is TGCGCCAGCAGCTTGGCTAGCGGGAGGGTAAGTCCTGAGCAGTTCTTC. The encoded protein is CASSLASGRVSPEQFF.

The chain is built from TRBV28 and TRBJ2-2; 8 bases line up with TRBD2. Unmatched junction bases numbered 7, after V lost 7 bases and J lost 3 bases. The germline gives CDR1 MDHEN, CDR2 SYDVKM. The CDR3 loop spans 15 amino acids. CDR3 amino acids: CASMASGRDTGELFF. The CDR3 region has the DNA TGTGCCAGCATGGCGTCCGGGAGGGACACCGGGGAGCTGTTTTTT.

In this sample, this clone turned up a few times. The rearrangement links TRBV29-1 to TRBJ1-2, with a weak D call TRBD1 (5 bases). The CDR3 runs to 11 residues. Trimming took off 6 bases at V and 5 bases at J, with 10 bases between the two ends. Germline CDR1 SQVTM, CDR2 ANQGSEA. CDR3 in DNA: TGCAGCGTGACAGAGTCTTATGGCTACACCTTC. It translates to CSVTESYGYTF.

This clone was picked up one time. This chain joins TRBV4-1 and TRBJ2-3, with D tentatively TRBD2 (5 bases). Germline V CDR1 and CDR2: MGHRA, YSYEKL. This CDR3 has 16 residues. With 1 base removed from V and 4 bases from J, the gap between germline ends came to 15 bases. CDR3 bases: TGCGCCAGCAGCCAAGTGGGTCTAGCTAAGGCAGATACGCAGTATTTT. As protein: CASSQVGLAKADTQYF.

There are a few counts of this clone. Other DNA sequences in the same sample also yield this CDR3. The J gene is TRBJ2-5, the V gene TRBV7-2; D gene uncertain. Trimming took off 4 bases at V and 5 bases at J, with 5 bases between the two ends. Germline V gives CDR1 SGHTA, CDR2 FQGNSA. The CDR3 is 11 residues long. The CDR3 coding sequence is TGTGCCAGCAGCTCTGGGGAGACCCAGTACTTC. Protein: CASSSGETQYF.

This clone was detected only a few times. This rearrangement joins TRBV2 to TRBJ2-3, with 7 bases aligning to TRBD1. The CDR3 sequence is 12 residues long. The V and J ends lost 8 bases and 6 bases, in that order; junction bases with no gene match: 5. Per the germline V gene, CDR1 is SNHLY and CDR2 is FYNNEI. The DNA for the CDR3 is TGTGCCAGCGGGGACAGAGGGGATACGCAGTATTTT. It codes for CASGDRGDTQYF. Full variable domain (remainder filled in from reference TRBV2 and TRBJ2-3): EPEVTQTPSHQVTQMGQEVILRCVPISNHLYFYWYRQILGQKVEFLVSFYNNEISEKSEIFDDQFSVERPDGSNFTLKIRSTKLEDSAMYFCASGDRGDTQYFGPGTRLTVL.

The J gene is TRBJ2-2, the V gene TRBV6-5, with D unresolved. Trimming removed 1 base from V and 0 bases from J, with 3 bases in between. This CDR3 has 14 amino acids. Germline assignment: CDR1 MNHEY and CDR2 SVGAGI. This chain's CDR3 is CASSYLANTGELFF. CDR3 nucleotides: TGTGCCAGCAGTTACTTGGCGAACACCGGGGAGCTGTTTTTT.

In nucleotides, the CDR3 is TGCAGCGGGGGTACTAATGAGCAGTTCTTC. Amino acid sequence: CSGGTNEQFF. The chain uses TRBV29-1 and TRBJ2-1, with D hard to call. CDR1 and CDR2 from the germline V gene are SQVTM and ANQGSEA. The V and J ends lost 7 bases and 7 bases respectively, with 8 bases between them. The CDR3 totals 10 residues.

This clone was counted once. The V call is TRBV27, the J call TRBJ2-7, with D perhaps matching TRBD2 (6 bases). The ends were cut back, 4 bases at V and 6 bases at J, with 10 bases in the middle. This CDR3 contains 12 residues. Germline lookup yields CDR1 MNHEY and CDR2 SMNVEV (reference sequence). CDR3 nucleotides: TGTGCCAGCAGTTCCCGTAGCGGCGAGCAGTACTTC. This codes for CASSSRSGEQYF.

This chain uses TRBV29-1 with TRBJ2-3; D not resolved. The CDR3 covers 16 residues. CDR1 is SQVTM and CDR2 is ANQGSEA in the germline V gene. The V gene lost 2 bases and the J gene lost 6 bases, with 21 bases spanning the gap. This CDR3 reads CSVEFGVASSFDTQYF. CDR3 DNA sequence: TGCAGCGTTGAATTTGGGGTAGCATCATCTTTCGATACGCAGTATTTT.

This clone was detected only a few times. This sequence joins TRBV7-9 and TRBJ1-4; D is ambiguous. The CDR3 totals 14 residues. Germline V CDR1 and CDR2: SEHNR, FQNEAQ (reference sequence). V was trimmed by 1 base and J by 10 bases, leaving 13 bases between them. The CDR3 protein is CASSLGLSTGKLFF. In nucleotides, the CDR3 is TGTGCCAGCAGCTTAGGACTAAGCACCGGAAAACTGTTTTTT.

The V and J genes are TRBV29-1 and TRBJ1-1, with 7 bases aligning to TRBD1. Germline trimming cut 4 bases from V and 4 bases from J; bases unmatched to any gene: 0. Per germline, CDR1 SQVTM and CDR2 ANQGSEA. The CDR3 loop spans 11 amino acids. CDR3 in amino acids: CSVGDSTEAFF. The CDR3 DNA is TGCAGCGTTGGGGACAGCACTGAAGCTTTCTTT.

The chain links TRBV15 to TRBJ2-3; D is ambiguous. CDR3 length equals 13 residues. Germline CDR1 is LNHNV and CDR2 is YYDKDF (reference sequence). Trimming left V 0 bases short and J 8 bases short, with 9 bases between. The CDR3: CATSRDDVGTQYF. The CDR3 DNA is TGTGCCACCAGCAGAGATGACGTTGGTACGCAGTATTTT.

This CDR3 reads CASSYDLWSYEQFF. The CDR3 coding sequence is TGTGCCAGCAGTTACGACCTTTGGAGTTATGAGCAGTTCTTC. The V and J genes are TRBV6-5 and TRBJ2-1; D gene unclear. In germline, CDR1 is MNHEY, CDR2 SVGAGI. This CDR3 has 14 residues. The germline V and J ends were trimmed by 2 bases and 8 bases, with 13 bases remaining between them.

In its sample, this clone was seen once. This rearrangement joins TRBV23-1 to TRBJ2-1; D remains ambiguous. TRBV23-1 counts as an open reading frame of uncertain function. The ends were cut back, 7 bases at V and 14 bases at J, with 12 bases in the middle. The CDR3 has 10 amino acids. CDR3 loop: CASKCRSKFF. The CDR3 nucleotides read TGCGCCAGCAAGTGCCGCTCAAAGTTCTTC.

V and J are TRBV30 and TRBJ2-3; D is unresolved. V was shortened by 2 bases and J by 4 bases, with 19 bases between the two germline ends. The CDR3 totals 16 residues. Germline V gene sequence: CDR1 GTSNPN, CDR2 SVGIG (reference sequence). CDR3 sequence (DNA): TGTGCCTGGAGTCCCGGTGGGTTGTCGGTCGCAGATACGCAGTATTTT. It is translated as CAWSPGGLSVADTQYF.

In its sample, this clone was seen once. The DNA of the CDR3 is TGTGCCAGCAGCTTAGAGGGTAGAGGAAGGGATGGCTACACCTTC. Amino acids: CASSLEGRGRDGYTF. V is TRBV7-9 and J is TRBJ1-2; D not resolved. The CDR3 is 15 residues long. V was trimmed by 1 base and J by 6 bases, leaving 15 bases between them. Germline V CDR1 and CDR2: SEHNR, FQNEAQ (reference sequence).

This chain links TRBV27 with TRBJ2-2; no definite D call. V was clipped by 3 bases and J by 0 bases, with 8 bases between them. The V gene's germline CDR1 is MNHEY and CDR2 SMNVEV (reference sequence). CDR3 length: 15 residues. The CDR3 loop is CASSLKVPNTGELFF. The CDR3 DNA follows: TGTGCCAGCAGTTTGAAAGTCCCGAACACCGGGGAGCTGTTTTTT.

This chain links TRBV10-3 with TRBJ2-1, with 8 bases lining up with TRBD1. This CDR3 is 15 amino acids long. Per the germline V gene, CDR1 is ENHRY and CDR2 is SYGVKD. J lost 6 bases, V lost 4 bases, and 8 bases had no gene match. The CDR3 DNA reads as TGTGCCATCAGTGGGACAGGGCTCAGCTTCAATGAGCAGTTCTTC. It encodes CAISGTGLSFNEQFF.